Below, 18 T cell receptor beta chains from the same sample are listed, as sequenced in a study of identical twins. TCRdb reanalysed the 5' RACE reads using MiXCR and keeps one entry per CDR3 protein. This sample carries hundreds of thousands of distinct CDR3 sequences, roughly 7.2% of them seen once, and the ten largest clones take roughly 1.6%. This sample also appeared in a second study, on yellow fever vaccine responses in identical twins.

Sequencing was done on a sample of PBMCs. The receptor source for this set is a woman aged 18-35 years in good health.

This clonotype has more than one count but fewer than ten. The rearrangement uses TRBV6-1 and TRBJ2-1, with a possible D match to TRBD2 (5 bases). This CDR3 region has 14 residues. V was shortened by 5 bases and J by 7 bases, with 15 bases between the two germline ends. CDR1 and CDR2 from the germline V gene are MNHNS and SASEGT. CDR3 sequence reads: CASSPQFLANEQFF. The CDR3 coding sequence is TGTGCCAGCAGTCCGCAGTTTTTAGCGAATGAGCAGTTCTTC.

This clonotype was recorded at least ten times. J is TRBJ2-1 and V is TRBV7-2; possible D gene TRBD2, 5 bases. The CDR3 length is 14 residues. V was pared by 5 bases and J by 14 bases, with 22 bases between. The germline V gene has CDR1 SGHTA and CDR2 FQGNSA. CDR3 DNA sequence: TGTGCCAGCAGCACTAGTAGGGCTAGTCATTGGAAGTTCTTC. This codes for CASSTSRASHWKFF.

The chain joins TRBV12-3 or TRBV12-4 to TRBJ2-1; 8 bases map to TRBD2. This CDR3 has 15 amino acids. V shed 6 bases and J 6 bases; nucleotides not matched to a gene: 10. The DNA for the CDR3 is TGTGCCAGCAGCAAGACCGGGACTAGGGTCAATGAGCAGTTCTTC. Its protein is CASSKTGTRVNEQFF.

This clonotype was seen many times. V gene TRBV7-6 combines with J gene TRBJ2-2; 8 nucleotides line up with TRBD1. Germline V CDR1 and CDR2: SGHVS, FNYEAQ. The CDR3 is 16 amino acids. The V and J ends lost 6 bases and 4 bases, in that order; junction bases with no gene match: 10. The CDR3 DNA follows: TGTGCCAGCAGAGCCGGGACAGGCGGATTCACCGGGGAGCTGTTTTTT. It yields the protein CASRAGTGGFTGELFF. Full variable domain (rest looked up from reference TRBV7-6 and TRBJ2-2): GAGVSQSPRYKVTKRGQDVALRCDPISGHVSLYWYRQALGQGPEFLTYFNYEAQQDKSGLPNDRFSAERPEGSISTLTIQRTEQRDSAMYRCASRAGTGGFTGELFFGEGSRLTVL.

The rearrangement uses TRBV20-1 and TRBJ1-1; D is possibly TRBD1 (6 bases). The CDR3 length is 15 residues. V lost 1 base and J 7 bases, leaving 19 bases between the germline ends. CDR1 and CDR2 (germline): DFQATT, SNEGSKA (reference sequence). CDR3 loop: CSARGGAVAVGEAFF. The CDR3 bases are TGCAGTGCTAGAGGGGGGGCCGTGGCAGTTGGTGAAGCTTTCTTT.

The chain is built from TRBV20-1 and TRBJ2-2; D gene unclear. The CDR3 is 16 amino acids. V gave up 1 base and J gave up 1 base, with 13 bases separating them. The germline CDR1 and CDR2 sequences are DFQATT and SNEGSKA (reference sequence). CDR3 in amino acids: CSARANGRKNTGELFF. The DNA for the CDR3 is TGCAGTGCTAGAGCAAATGGACGGAAGAACACCGGGGAGCTGTTTTTT.

V is TRBV29-1 and J is TRBJ1-1, with a possible D match to TRBD1 (6 bases). Germline V gene sequence: CDR1 SQVTM, CDR2 ANQGSEA. The CDR3 extends over 12 amino acids. The V gene lost 4 bases and the J gene lost 6 bases, with 12 bases spanning the gap. CDR3 bases: TGCAGCGTTGTGGCAGGGGCTGCTGAAGCTTTCTTT. Protein sequence: CSVVAGAAEAFF.

There are many counts of this clonotype. V usage is TRBV12-3 or TRBV12-4 and J usage is TRBJ2-4, with D tentatively TRBD1 (6 bases). V dropped 6 bases and J dropped 1 base, with 13 bases sitting between them. This CDR3 spans 15 amino acids. CDR3 in DNA: TGTGCCAGCAGCCTAGGGGGTGGGGCCAAAAACATTCAGTACTTC. Its translation is CASSLGGGAKNIQYF.

This clonotype was seen ten or more times. This chain joins TRBV6-5 and TRBJ1-1, with D possibly matching TRBD1 (5 bases). This CDR3 region has 12 residues. Germline lookup yields CDR1 MNHEY and CDR2 SVGAGI. The V and J ends lost 6 bases and 6 bases respectively, with 11 bases between them. The CDR3 nucleotides are TGTGCCAGCAGCAGCCAGGGAGCTGAAGCTTTCTTT. Translated: CASSSQGAEAFF.

This chain links TRBV27 with TRBJ2-3; D uncertain. This CDR3 is 13 amino acids long. V lost 4 bases to trimming and J lost 0 bases, with 5 bases between them. In germline, CDR1 is MNHEY, CDR2 SMNVEV (reference sequence). CDR3 protein: CASSWASTDTQYF. The CDR3 region has the DNA TGTGCCAGCAGTTGGGCTAGCACAGATACGCAGTATTTT.

Here the CDR3 reads CATGTSGGAGTDTQYF. CDR3 DNA: TGTGCCACCGGGACTAGCGGGGGGGCGGGCACAGATACGCAGTATTTT. V gene TRBV10-3 combines with J gene TRBJ2-3; 16 nucleotides agree with TRBD2. The CDR3 covers 16 residues. V dropped 10 bases and J dropped 1; count of bases not matched to a gene: 5. Germline V gene data show CDR1 as ENHRY and CDR2 as SYGVKD.

A few counts support this clonotype. V gene TRBV6-2 or TRBV6-3 combines with J gene TRBJ2-7, with 9 bases lining up with TRBD1. After removal of 2 bases from V and 1 base from J, the junction contained 6 bases not matched to a gene. Germline V gene data show CDR1 as MNHEY and CDR2 as SVGEGT. This CDR3 contains 16 residues. CDR3 loop: CASSYPRDRVSYEQYF. The DNA of the CDR3 is TGTGCCAGCAGTTACCCCCGGGACAGGGTGTCCTACGAGCAGTACTTC.

This clonotype was detected ten times or more. The V and J genes are TRBV12-3 or TRBV12-4 and TRBJ1-6; no reliable D call. Trimming took 1 base from V and 9 from J, leaving 7 bases between them. CDR3 length: 13 amino acids. CDR3 sequence: CASSLGSASPLHF. The CDR3 DNA follows: TGTGCCAGCAGTTTAGGTTCGGCTTCACCCCTCCACTTT.

This clonotype showed up just a few times. The chain joins TRBV5-6 to TRBJ1-5; TRBD1 might be the D (5 bases). V lost 3 bases and J 5 bases, leaving 18 bases between the germline ends. CDR1 SGHDT and CDR2 YYEEEE come from the germline V gene. This CDR3 is built from 16 residues. CDR3 nucleotides: TGTGCCAGCAGCTCGCGCTGGGGGGGGGTGCATCAGCCCCAGCATTTT. Translation: CASSSRWGGVHQPQHF.

The chain links TRBV6-5 to TRBJ2-5, with TRBD2 matching over 8 bases. Germline V CDR1 and CDR2: MNHEY, SVGAGI. J was trimmed by 5 bases and V by 1 base; bases with no gene match: 9. The CDR3 is made up of 16 amino acids. The chain's CDR3 is CASSYYGAGVAETQYF. The DNA for the CDR3 is TGTGCCAGCAGTTACTATGGAGCGGGAGTTGCGGAGACCCAGTACTTC.

The V call is TRBV4-1, the J call TRBJ2-5; 8 bases match TRBD2. With V trimmed by 4 bases and J by 5 bases, 9 bases remained unmatched. The CDR3 consists of 15 residues. CDR1 is MGHRA and CDR2 is YSYEKL in the germline V gene. The CDR3 protein is CASSLSGTQLETQYF. Written as DNA, the CDR3 is TGCGCCAGCAGCCTTAGCGGGACCCAGTTGGAGACCCAGTACTTC.

This chain links TRBV15 with TRBJ2-5; 7 bases line up with TRBD1. Germline CDR1 and CDR2: LNHNV and YYDKDF (reference sequence). With V trimmed by 1 base and J by 2 bases, 4 bases remained unmatched. The CDR3 loop spans 15 amino acids. The CDR3 DNA sequence: TGTGCCACCAGCAGAGCCAGGGGGTCTCAAGAGACCCAGTACTTC. It yields the protein CATSRARGSQETQYF.

This clonotype was found many times. V gene TRBV4-1 combines with J gene TRBJ2-1, with 7 nucleotides matching TRBD1. V dropped 3 bases and J dropped 0; count of bases not matched to a gene: 5. This CDR3 region has 16 residues. Germline V gives CDR1 MGHRA, CDR2 YSYEKL. CDR3 sequence reads: CASSQDRISSYNEQFF. DNA of the CDR3: TGCGCCAGCAGCCAGGACAGGATTAGCTCCTACAATGAGCAGTTCTTC.